These 28 T cell receptor beta chains were all obtained from the same sample, sequenced in a study of Ad26.COV2.S vaccination and SARS-CoV-2 variants. Measured with immunoSEQ multiplex PCR; TCRdb has only the in-frame clones, and not every one. This sample carries roughly 410,000 clones, 83% of them seen once, and the ten largest clones take nearly 7.5%. Regarding treatment: some 20 received Ad26.COV2.S at low or high dose, single or two shots; five or six received placebo; per-sample allocation not given. Vaccine and placebo recipients were sampled on day 63 after the first injection. Sequenced here: peripheral blood, sampled in a trial of Ad26.COV2.S vaccine versus placebo. The origin of the receptors is a person between 18 and 60 years old who received the Ad26.COV2.S COVID-19 vaccine or a placebo.

V gene TRBV19 combines with J gene TRBJ2-3; a possible D gene is TRBD2 (7 bases). From germline, CDR1 is LNHDA and CDR2 SQIVND (reference sequence). The germline V and J ends were trimmed by 6 bases and 10 bases, with 17 bases remaining between them. There are 13 residues in the CDR3. The DNA for the CDR3 is TGTGCCAGTAGGAGGTCAACGGGGGGCGCGCAGTATTTT. Translated, it gives CASRRSTGGAQYF.

This clone was counted a single time. The gene calls are TRBV6-5 and TRBJ2-1; 7 bases align to TRBD2. The germline CDR1 and CDR2 sequences are MNHEY and SVGAGI. Losses at the gene ends were 5 bases for V and 1 base for J; bases not matched to a gene: 2. The CDR3 is 14 amino acids. The CDR3 sequence is CASSPGRSYNEQFF. CDR3 DNA: TGTGCCAGCAGTCCCGGGAGGTCCTACAATGAGCAGTTCTTC.

This chain uses TRBV5-1 with TRBJ1-4; 8 bases are a match to TRBD1. Germline V CDR1 and CDR2: SGHRS, YFSETQ. Losses at the gene ends were 0 bases for V and 8 bases for J; bases not matched to a gene: 3. This CDR3 spans 14 amino acids. The CDR3 DNA follows: TGCGCCAGCAGCTTGGAGGGACAGGAAGAAAAACTGTTTTTT. Translating it yields CASSLEGQEEKLFF.

The V and J genes are TRBV15 and TRBJ1-2; D gene ambiguous. CDR1 is LNHNV, CDR2 YYDKDF, per germline (reference sequence). V lost 1 base to trimming and J lost 4 bases, with 7 bases between them. This CDR3 spans 13 amino acids. The CDR3 sequence: CATSRGNGYGYTF. The CDR3 bases are TGTGCCACCAGCAGAGGAAACGGCTATGGCTACACCTTC.

The chain combines TRBV12-3 or TRBV12-4 with TRBJ2-5, with 7 bases that match TRBD2. V dropped 1 base and J dropped 14; count of bases not matched to a gene: 4. This CDR3 is built from 11 residues. This chain's CDR3 is CASSLGGLGYF. The DNA for the CDR3 is TGTGCCAGCAGTTTAGGCGGACTAGGTTACTTC.

The chain carries TRBV4-2 and TRBJ2-1, with D hard to call. The ends were cut back, 4 bases at V and 7 bases at J, with 11 bases in the middle. The CDR3 covers 13 residues. CDR1 and CDR2 (germline): LGHNA, YNFKEQ. The CDR3 region is CASSRRPANEQFF. The CDR3 DNA follows: TGTGCCAGCAGCCGCCGTCCAGCGAATGAGCAGTTCTTC.

V is TRBV25-1 and J is TRBJ2-7, with D tentatively TRBD1 (6 bases). Trimming stripped 3 bases from V and 6 bases from J, with 9 bases between. Germline V CDR1 and CDR2: MGHDK, SYGVNS. CDR3 length equals 12 residues. The CDR3 region is CASSELGGEQYF. The CDR3 DNA reads TGTGCCAGCAGTGAGCTAGGGGGCGAGCAGTACTTC.

V gene TRBV9 combines with J gene TRBJ1-5, with D uncertain. The CDR3 has 15 residues. The germline V gene has CDR1 SGDLS and CDR2 YYNGEE. V lost 0 bases to trimming and J lost 3 bases, with 10 bases between them. CDR3 in DNA: TGTGCCAGCAGCGTAGGTTCGGGTTACAATCAGCCCCAGCATTTT. It codes for CASSVGSGYNQPQHF.

In DNA, the CDR3 is TGCGCCAGCAGCTTGGGTCAAGACAACACCGGGGAGCTGTTTTTT. It is translated as CASSLGQDNTGELFF. The chain links TRBV5-1 to TRBJ2-2; D not resolved. Germline CDR1 SGHRS, CDR2 YFSETQ. The length of the CDR3 is 15 residues. V was clipped by 0 bases and J by 2 bases, with 8 bases between them.

The chain has TRBV30 and TRBJ1-5; 7 nucleotides line up with TRBD1. The junction had 12 bases not matched to a gene; V was cut back by 0 bases and J by 7 bases. The CDR3 is made up of 16 amino acids. CDR1 and CDR2 from the germline V gene are GTSNPN and SVGIG (reference sequence). CDR3 amino acids: CAWSVRRAGGNQPQHF. For the CDR3, the DNA is TGTGCCTGGAGTGTACGGCGGGCAGGGGGGAACCAGCCCCAGCATTTT.

This clone appeared once. The chain uses TRBV6-1 and TRBJ1-2, with a tentative D call TRBD1 (5 bases). This CDR3 region has 16 residues. Trimming pared 1 base from V and 0 bases from J, leaving 12 bases between. CDR1 MNHNS and CDR2 SASEGT come from the germline V gene. CDR3 DNA sequence: TGTGCCAGCAGTGAAGTAAACAGGCGATCTAACTATGGCTACACCTTC. Protein product: CASSEVNRRSNYGYTF.

This clone occurred a few times. J is TRBJ1-2 and V is TRBV7-9; D is unresolved. CDR1 and CDR2 from the germline V gene are SEHNR and FQNEAQ (reference sequence). The CDR3 spans 14 residues. V lost 1 base to trimming and J lost 5 bases, with 11 bases between them. The CDR3 bases are TGTGCCAGCAGCTTAGAACGCGCCGCATATGGCTACACCTTC. It is translated as CASSLERAAYGYTF.

The chain couples TRBV19 to TRBJ1-2, with TRBD1 identical over 7 bases. V lost 7 bases to trimming and J lost 7 bases; unmatched junction nucleotides: 9. This CDR3 comprises 13 residues. The V gene's germline CDR1 is LNHDA and CDR2 SQIVND (reference sequence). CDR3 loop: CASIDRARSGYTF. The CDR3 bases are TGTGCCAGTATAGACAGGGCAAGGAGTGGCTACACCTTC.

The chain combines TRBV15 with TRBJ1-5; D may be TRBD1 (5 bases). Deletions cut 3 bases from V and 2 bases from J, with 8 bases between. The germline gives CDR1 LNHNV, CDR2 YYDKDF (reference sequence). This CDR3 is 14 amino acids long. CDR3 amino acids: CATSRGGGNQPQHF. The CDR3 nucleotides are TGTGCCACCAGCAGGGGGGGTGGCAATCAGCCCCAGCATTTT.

This chain links TRBV5-1 with TRBJ2-5; 9 bases match TRBD2. Germline V gene data show CDR1 as SGHRS and CDR2 as YFSETQ. Losses at the gene ends were 3 bases for V and 1 base for J; bases not matched to a gene: 7. The CDR3 extends over 16 amino acids. The chain's CDR3 is CASSSKRGVLQETQYF. The CDR3 DNA sequence: TGCGCCAGCAGCTCGAAGCGGGGGGTTCTCCAAGAGACCCAGTACTTC.

The chain carries TRBV19 and TRBJ1-1; no firm D call. From germline, CDR1 is LNHDA and CDR2 SQIVND (reference sequence). With 1 base removed from V and 1 base from J, the gap between germline ends came to 7 bases. The CDR3 spans 14 residues. Here the CDR3 DNA reads TGTGCCAGTAGTATAGGGAATGAGAACACTGAAGCTTTCTTT. It encodes CASSIGNENTEAFF.

The chain combines TRBV5-4 with TRBJ2-5; 9 nucleotides match TRBD2. The V segment lost 1 base and the J segment 5 bases; nucleotides outside the gene matches: 9. The CDR3 has 16 residues. Germline-derived CDR1 and CDR2 are SGHNT and YYREEE (reference sequence). This CDR3 reads CASSLYLAGNLETQYF. For the CDR3, the DNA is TGTGCCAGCAGCTTGTATCTAGCGGGGAATTTGGAGACCCAGTACTTC.

The chain joins TRBV11-3 to TRBJ2-1; 7 nucleotides match TRBD1. CDR1 is SGHNT, CDR2 YENEEA, per germline. The CDR3 is made up of 14 amino acids. Trimming removed 4 bases from V and 10 bases from J; junction bases left unmatched: 10. Here the CDR3 reads CASSWKGAGAEQFF. CDR3 in DNA: TGTGCCAGCAGCTGGAAGGGGGCTGGGGCCGAGCAGTTCTTC.

CDR3 sequence: CASSSQPVSGNTIYF. The CDR3 DNA reads as TGCGCCAGCAGCTCACAGCCAGTCTCTGGAAACACCATATATTTT. This sequence joins TRBV5-1 and TRBJ1-3; D is unresolved. This CDR3 comprises 15 residues. V was pared by 3 bases and J by 0 bases, with 10 bases between. CDR1 is SGHRS and CDR2 is YFSETQ in the germline V gene.

This clone was seen ten or more times. The chain uses TRBV6-4 and TRBJ2-3, with a tentative D call TRBD1 (6 bases). Deletions cut 3 bases from V and 3 bases from J, with 10 bases between. This CDR3 has 14 residues. CDR1 and CDR2 (germline): MRHNA, SNTAGT. The CDR3 here is CASSERTETDTQYF. CDR3 DNA sequence: TGTGCCAGCAGTGAGCGGACAGAAACAGATACGCAGTATTTT.

The V and J genes are TRBV7-2 and TRBJ2-1, with 12 positions matching TRBD2. Germline CDR1 is SGHTA and CDR2 is FQGNSA. This CDR3 is built from 17 residues. The V segment lost 1 base and the J segment 4 bases; nucleotides outside the gene matches: 5. The chain's CDR3 is CASSLGGLAGRYNEQFF. The CDR3, as DNA: TGTGCCAGCAGCTTAGGCGGACTAGCGGGGCGATACAATGAGCAGTTCTTC.

The gene calls are TRBV2 and TRBJ2-1; TRBD2 matches at 12 bases. This CDR3 is 16 amino acids long. V trimming: 5 bases; J trimming: 6 bases; junction bases outside the gene matches: 8. CDR1 SNHLY and CDR2 FYNNEI come from the germline V gene. The CDR3 sequence is CASSPFRLAGANEQFF. CDR3 coding DNA: TGTGCCAGCAGTCCTTTCCGACTAGCGGGAGCCAATGAGCAGTTCTTC.

This chain connects TRBV19 to TRBJ2-7, with D perhaps TRBD1 or TRBD2 (5 bases each). This CDR3 comprises 15 residues. CDR1 and CDR2 from the germline V gene are LNHDA and SQIVND (reference sequence). V gave up 6 bases and J gave up 1 base, with 16 bases separating them. This CDR3 reads CASSPGPGWSYEQYF. The CDR3 coding sequence is TGTGCCAGTAGCCCGGGACCGGGATGGTCCTACGAGCAGTACTTC. The variable domain in full, with the rest retrieved from reference TRBV19 and TRBJ2-7, is DGGITQSPKYLFRKEGQNVTLSCEQNLNHDAMYWYRQDPGQGLRLIYYSQIVNDFQKGDIAEGYSVSREKKESFPLTVTSAQKNPTAFYLCASSPGPGWSYEQYFGPGTRLTVT.

V and J are TRBV30 and TRBJ2-6, with unresolved D. CDR1 and CDR2 (germline): GTSNPN, SVGIG (reference sequence). The V and J ends lost 4 bases and 0 bases respectively, with 4 bases between them. This CDR3 has 13 amino acids. The chain's CDR3 is CAWTASGANVLTF. The CDR3 nucleotides read TGTGCCTGGACCGCCTCTGGGGCCAACGTCCTGACTTTC.

V usage is TRBV15 and J usage is TRBJ2-6; no reliable D call. V lost 0 bases and J 1 base, leaving 16 bases between the germline ends. CDR3 length: 19 amino acids. Germline CDR1 and CDR2: LNHNV and YYDKDF (reference sequence). The CDR3 loop reads CATSRDSSRKESGANVLTF. As DNA, the CDR3 is TGTGCCACCAGCAGAGATAGTTCGCGGAAAGAATCTGGGGCCAACGTCCTGACTTTC.

The V gene is TRBV11-2, the J gene TRBJ1-3; D remains ambiguous. Germline V gene sequence: CDR1 SGHAT, CDR2 FQNNGV. Trimming took 3 bases from V and 4 from J, leaving 16 bases between them. The CDR3 runs 16 residues. CDR3 amino acids: CASSFSTGPAGNTIYF. CDR3 DNA: TGTGCCAGCAGCTTTTCTACCGGGCCAGCCGGAAACACCATATATTTT.

The chain employs TRBV9 and TRBJ1-6; D unclear. This CDR3 is built from 15 residues. Germline V CDR1 and CDR2: SGDLS, YYNGEE. Trimming removed 2 bases from V and 13 bases from J, with 19 bases in between. CDR3 in DNA: TGTGCCAGCAGCGTTTTGCCGGGCGGGATATTTCCCCTCCACTTT. Encoded protein: CASSVLPGGIFPLHF.

The rearrangement links TRBV6-5 to TRBJ2-7, with 8 bases identical to TRBD2. The CDR3 is 13 amino acids. The germline V gene has CDR1 MNHEY and CDR2 SVGAGI. V was pared by 11 bases and J by 7 bases, with 13 bases of the junction left unmatched. This chain's CDR3 is CAGRAGGTLEQYF. The CDR3 coding sequence is TGTGCCGGCCGCGCGGGGGGTACTCTGGAGCAGTACTTC.